This TCR beta chain was captured in a study of control samples from healthy donors and cancer patients. Sequencing was performed with immunoSEQ multiplex PCR; in TCRdb, only in-frame clones are kept and a portion is missing. The sample holds approximately 120,000 clones, about nine tenths seen once. V shed 0 bases and J shed 1 base, with 14 bases lying between them. The CDR3 runs to 17 residues. Germline V gene sequence: CDR1 SGHDN, CDR2 FVKESK. The chain uses TRBV14 and TRBJ2-3, with no clear D. The source material was blood. This receptor was taken from a human donor in good health. The donor label of this sample is uncertain. CDR3 sequence (DNA): TGTGCCAGCAGCCAAGATATGACTCCCTGGGGCACAGATACGCAGTATTTT. Encoded protein: CASSQDMTPWGTDTQYF.